This T cell receptor beta chain was recovered during a study of blood T cell repertoires in COVID-19. Whole-study context: Researchers got acute and convalescent COVID-19 samples from the United States, Italy and Spain.

As processed by the authors: Amplification from reference gene primers served as the basis for estimated nucleated cell counts. The method was immunoSEQ multiplex PCR; TCRdb's version includes in-frame clones alone and lacks a portion of them. V and J calls plus clone size are reproduced from that table; the DNA served to infer D and trimming. The sample lists roughly 250,000 clones, about 91% seen once, with 0.95% to 1.5% in the top ten. J gave up 1 base and V 4 bases, and 4 bases lay outside the gene matches. Germline lookup yields CDR1 MNHEY and CDR2 SMNVEV (reference sequence). The CDR3 has 15 amino acids.

The chain has TRBV27 and TRBJ1-1; 9 bases fit TRBD1. This sequence originates from a woman aged 40 to 49 with acute COVID-19. Material: PBMCs or T cells enriched from blood (not recorded which). CDR3 bases: TGTGCCAGCAGTTCCTGGACAGGGGAGAACACTGAAGCTTTCTTT. It encodes CASSSWTGENTEAFF.